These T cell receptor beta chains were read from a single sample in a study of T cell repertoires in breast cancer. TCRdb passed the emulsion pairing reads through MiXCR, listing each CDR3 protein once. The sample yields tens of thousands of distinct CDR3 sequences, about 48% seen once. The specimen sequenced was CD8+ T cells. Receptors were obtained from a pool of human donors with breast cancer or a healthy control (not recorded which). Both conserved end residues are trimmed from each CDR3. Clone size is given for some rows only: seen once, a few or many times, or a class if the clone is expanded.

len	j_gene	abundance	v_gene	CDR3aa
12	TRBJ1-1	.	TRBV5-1	ASSLQAMNTEAF
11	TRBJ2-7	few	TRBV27	ASSLKLSYEQY
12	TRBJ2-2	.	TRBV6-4	ASSDSAPTGELF
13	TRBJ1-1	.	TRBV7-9	ASSSTGRANTEAF
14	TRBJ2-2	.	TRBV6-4	ASSPNSGDGTGELF
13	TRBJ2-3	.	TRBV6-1	ASMGGKFSTDTQY
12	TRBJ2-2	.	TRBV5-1	ASSLTSHTGELF
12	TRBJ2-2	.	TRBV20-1	SARASRVTGELF
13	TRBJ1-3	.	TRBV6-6	ASSYSNGSGNTIY
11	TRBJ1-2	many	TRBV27	ASSWGPLYGYT
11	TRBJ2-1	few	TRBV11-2	ASSYLLAGEQF
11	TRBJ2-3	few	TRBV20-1	SATGTITDTQY
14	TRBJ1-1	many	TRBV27	ASSFHFAAPNTEAF
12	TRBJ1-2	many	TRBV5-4	ASSLWVSNYGYT
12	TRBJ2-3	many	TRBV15	ATSLGRYTDTQY
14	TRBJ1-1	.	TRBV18	ASSLGTGRLGTEAF
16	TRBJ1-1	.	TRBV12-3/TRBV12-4	ASLPTPRQGPMNTEAF
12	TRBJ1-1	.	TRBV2	ASSASLANTEAF
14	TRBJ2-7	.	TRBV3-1	ASSGRPTGTSDEQY
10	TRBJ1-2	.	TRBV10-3	AISEGVGSDT
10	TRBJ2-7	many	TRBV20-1	SASLRGVEQY
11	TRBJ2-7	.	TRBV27	ASSLLGTYEQY
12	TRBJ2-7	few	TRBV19	ASSTGQGAWEQY
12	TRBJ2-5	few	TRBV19	ASSSTWGGETQY
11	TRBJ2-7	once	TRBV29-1	SVQGGEPYEQY
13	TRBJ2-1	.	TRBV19	ASSILGGFYNEQF
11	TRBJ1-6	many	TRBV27	ASSLSAQQPLH
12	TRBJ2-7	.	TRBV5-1	ASTWGSGAYEQY
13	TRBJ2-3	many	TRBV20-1	SARESGLSTDTQY
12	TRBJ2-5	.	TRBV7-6	ASSRYSMAETQY
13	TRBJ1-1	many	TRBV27	ASSLIPIGDTEAF
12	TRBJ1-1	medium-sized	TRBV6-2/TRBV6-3	ASRKTGMNTEAF
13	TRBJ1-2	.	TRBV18	ASSPGQLANYGYT
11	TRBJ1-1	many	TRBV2	ASSEGLNTEAF
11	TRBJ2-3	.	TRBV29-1	SVPDGWEDTQY
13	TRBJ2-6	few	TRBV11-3	ASSPGQRGANVLT
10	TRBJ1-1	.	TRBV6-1	ASTVVVTEAF
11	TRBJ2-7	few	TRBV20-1	SARDWNSYEQY
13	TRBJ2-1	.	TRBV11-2	ASTPAGGDRNEQF
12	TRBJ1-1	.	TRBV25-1	ASSEYQEGTEAF
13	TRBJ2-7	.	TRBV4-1	ASSQGGGSSYEQY
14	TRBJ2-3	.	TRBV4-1	ASSQVERGSTDTQY
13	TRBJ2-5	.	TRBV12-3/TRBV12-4	ASRTGTGRRETQY
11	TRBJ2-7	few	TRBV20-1	SAKDRRNYEQY
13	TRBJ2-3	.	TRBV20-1	SASWLAVSTDTQY
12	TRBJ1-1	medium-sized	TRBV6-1	ASSEEPENTEAF
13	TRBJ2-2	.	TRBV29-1	SVAGTGAATGELF
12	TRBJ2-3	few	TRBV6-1	ASTQYVGSDTQY
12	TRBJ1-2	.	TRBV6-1	ASSPWVGQGGYT
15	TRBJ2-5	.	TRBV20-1	SASKPIVAPGLETQY
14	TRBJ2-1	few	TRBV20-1	SAREISGASYNEQF
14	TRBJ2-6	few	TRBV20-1	SASAGAISGANVLT
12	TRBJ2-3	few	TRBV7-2	ASRFTSDSDTQY
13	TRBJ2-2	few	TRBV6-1	ASRRQGGNTGELF
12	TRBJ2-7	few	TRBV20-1	SARTGTGVYEQY
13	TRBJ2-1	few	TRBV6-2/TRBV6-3	ASSDASGGPREQF
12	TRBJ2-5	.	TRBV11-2	ASSFGSWQETQY
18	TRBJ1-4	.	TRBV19	ASKNRMGRGQVATNEKLF
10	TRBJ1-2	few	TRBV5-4	ASSLSGRGYT
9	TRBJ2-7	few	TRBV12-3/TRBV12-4	ASAQRAEQY